These 8 T cell receptor beta chains came from one sample sequenced in a study of immune evolution from preneoplasia to lung adenocarcinoma. Clones were read by immunoSEQ multiplex PCR, and TCRdb kept only the in-frame ones, dropping some. The table lists some 10,000 clones, over 70% of them singletons, with just over 6.5% in the top ten. Material: FFPE lung adenocarcinoma in situ tissue. Source of these receptors: a person aged 55 to 79 with lung adenocarcinoma.

This clone was seen a handful of times. The rearrangement links TRBV6-1 to TRBJ1-5; TRBD1 aligns across 10 bases. Germline assignment: CDR1 MNHNS and CDR2 SASEGT. The CDR3 is made up of 14 amino acids. Losses at the gene ends were 7 bases for V and 6 bases for J; bases not matched to a gene: 6. The CDR3 sequence is CASTRQGAGQPQHF. CDR3 coding DNA: TGTGCCAGCACCCGACAGGGGGCTGGTCAGCCCCAGCATTTT.

This chain connects TRBV6-5 to TRBJ2-7; D call uncertain. Germline CDR1 and CDR2: MNHEY and SVGAGI. Deletions cut 5 bases from V and 0 bases from J, with 11 bases between. The CDR3 runs 14 residues. The CDR3 sequence: CASSTSSSSYEQYF. CDR3 sequence (DNA): TGTGCCAGCAGTACCTCATCAAGCTCCTACGAGCAGTACTTC.

The J gene is TRBJ2-5, the V gene TRBV2; D is ambiguous. Trimming shortened V by 4 bases and J by 10 bases, and 10 bases separated the two germline ends. The CDR3 has 11 amino acids. In germline, CDR1 is SNHLY, CDR2 FYNNEI. The CDR3 spells CASSVTWDQYF. The CDR3 DNA sequence: TGTGCCAGCAGTGTAACGTGGGACCAGTACTTC.

This chain's CDR3 is CASSVGIVGTDTQYF. CDR3 bases: TGTGCCAGCAGCGTAGGGATAGTTGGCACAGATACGCAGTATTTT. The rearrangement links TRBV9 to TRBJ2-3; unclear D gene. The CDR3 covers 15 residues. Trimming removed 0 bases from V and 1 base from J, with 9 bases in between. Germline CDR1 and CDR2: SGDLS and YYNGEE.

This clone has only a few counts. The V gene is TRBV7-6, the J gene TRBJ2-7; D not certain. With 2 bases removed from V and 3 bases from J, the gap between germline ends came to 14 bases. The CDR3 loop spans 15 amino acids. In germline, CDR1 is SGHVS, CDR2 FNYEAQ. CDR3 sequence reads: CASSLSGDSFYEQYF. The CDR3 DNA follows: TGTGCCAGCAGCTTATCTGGTGATTCCTTCTACGAGCAGTACTTC. The complete variable domain, with remaining parts taken from reference TRBV7-6 and TRBJ2-7, reads GAGVSQSPRYKVTKRGQDVALRCDPISGHVSLYWYRQALGQGPEFLTYFNYEAQQDKSGLPNDRFSAERPEGSISTLTIQRTEQRDSAMYRCASSLSGDSFYEQYFGPGTRLTVT.

This sequence joins TRBV4-1 and TRBJ2-1; D might be TRBD2 (7 bases). This CDR3 region has 14 residues. V gave up 4 bases and J gave up 5 bases, with 12 bases separating them. Germline V gene lookup returns CDR1 MGHRA and CDR2 YSYEKL. The CDR3 DNA reads TGCGCCAGCAGCCGGGGGGGGCCGGACAATGAGCAGTTCTTC. It yields the protein CASSRGGPDNEQFF.

The gene calls are TRBV6-5 and TRBJ1-6; 7 bases fit TRBD1. After removal of 10 bases from V and 7 bases from J, the junction contained 13 bases not matched to a gene. This CDR3 has 15 residues. Germline CDR1 reads MNHEY; CDR2 reads SVGAGI. The CDR3 spells CATPPPDRANSPLHF. CDR3 nucleotide sequence: TGTGCCACCCCACCCCCCGACAGGGCAAATTCACCCCTCCACTTT.

The chain joins TRBV5-6 to TRBJ2-1; unclear D gene. Germline loops: CDR1 SGHDT, CDR2 YYEEEE. This CDR3 has 17 residues. Trimming removed 1 base at V and 6 bases at J, with 20 bases between. CDR3: CASSLLRTSGKSNEQFF. In nucleotides, the CDR3 is TGTGCCAGCAGCTTGTTACGGACGTCCGGCAAAAGCAATGAGCAGTTCTTC.